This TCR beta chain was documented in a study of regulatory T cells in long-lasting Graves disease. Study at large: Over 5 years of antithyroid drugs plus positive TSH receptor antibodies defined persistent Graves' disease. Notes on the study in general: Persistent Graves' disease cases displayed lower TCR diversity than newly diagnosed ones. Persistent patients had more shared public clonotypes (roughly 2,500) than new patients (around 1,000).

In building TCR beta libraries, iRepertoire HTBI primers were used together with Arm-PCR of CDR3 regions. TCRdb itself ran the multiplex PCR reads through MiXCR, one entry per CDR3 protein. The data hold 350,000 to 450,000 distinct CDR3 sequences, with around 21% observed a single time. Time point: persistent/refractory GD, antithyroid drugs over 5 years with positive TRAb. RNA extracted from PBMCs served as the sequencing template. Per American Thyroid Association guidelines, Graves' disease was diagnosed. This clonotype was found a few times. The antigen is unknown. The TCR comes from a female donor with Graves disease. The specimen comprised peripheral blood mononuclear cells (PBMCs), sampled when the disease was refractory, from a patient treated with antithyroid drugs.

CDR3 in amino acids: CASRTLADSEQYF. The CDR3 bases are TGTGCCAGCAGGACGCTAGCAGACAGCGAGCAGTACTTC. The V and J genes are TRBV7-2 and TRBJ2-7; D could derive from TRBD1 or TRBD2 (5 bases each). CDR3 length: 13 amino acids. Germline V lookup: CDR1 SGHTA, CDR2 FQGNSA. Trimming cost V 6 bases and J 6 bases, with 15 bases left between them.